This T cell receptor (beta chain) was profiled in a study of control samples from healthy donors and cancer patients. CDR1 and CDR2 (germline): SGHNT, YYREEE (reference sequence). The CDR3 is 14 amino acids. V shed 4 bases and J 6 bases; nucleotides not matched to a gene: 5. Some clones are missing from TCRdb's copy, which holds only in-frame ones; the method was immunoSEQ multiplex PCR. The sample records approximately 74,000 clones, over 90% being singletons. The chain is built from TRBV5-4 and TRBJ1-1, with 11 bases fitting TRBD1. The receptor was isolated from a woman aged 30 to 39 in good health. Sequencing input: blood. The CDR3 sequence: CASSDGQGAAEAFF. CDR3 DNA sequence: TGTGCCAGCAGCGACGGACAGGGGGCCGCTGAAGCTTTCTTT.